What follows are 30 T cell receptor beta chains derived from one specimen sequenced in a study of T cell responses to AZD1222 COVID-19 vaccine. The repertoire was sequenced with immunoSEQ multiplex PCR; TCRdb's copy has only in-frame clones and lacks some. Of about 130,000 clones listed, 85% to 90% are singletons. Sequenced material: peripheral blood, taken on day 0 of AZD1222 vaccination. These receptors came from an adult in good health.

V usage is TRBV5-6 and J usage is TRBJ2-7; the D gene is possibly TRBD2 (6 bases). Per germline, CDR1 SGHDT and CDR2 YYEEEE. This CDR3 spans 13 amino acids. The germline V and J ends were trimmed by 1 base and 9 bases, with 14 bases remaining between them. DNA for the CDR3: TGTGCCAGCAGCTTGTCGGGGGTGGCTCCGCAGTACTTC. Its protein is CASSLSGVAPQYF.

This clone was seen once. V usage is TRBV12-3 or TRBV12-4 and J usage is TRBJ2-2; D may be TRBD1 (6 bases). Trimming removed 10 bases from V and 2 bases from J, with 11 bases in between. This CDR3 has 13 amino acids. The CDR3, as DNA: TGTGCCACACGGACAGTCAACACCGGGGAGCTGTTTTTT. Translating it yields CATRTVNTGELFF.

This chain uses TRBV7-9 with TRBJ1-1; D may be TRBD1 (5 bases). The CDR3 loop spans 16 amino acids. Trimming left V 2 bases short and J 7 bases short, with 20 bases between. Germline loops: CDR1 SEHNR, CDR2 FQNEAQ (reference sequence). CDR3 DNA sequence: TGTGCCAGCAGCTTAATCTACGGGTTGGGACGGTATGAAGCTTTCTTT. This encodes CASSLIYGLGRYEAFF.

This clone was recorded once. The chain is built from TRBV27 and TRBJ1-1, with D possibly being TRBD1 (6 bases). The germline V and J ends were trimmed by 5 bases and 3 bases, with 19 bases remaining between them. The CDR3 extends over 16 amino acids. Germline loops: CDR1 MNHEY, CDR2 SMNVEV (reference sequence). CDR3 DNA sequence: TGTGCCAGCAGTGCAGGGATTGGGGGGCTGGACACTGAAGCTTTCTTT. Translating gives CASSAGIGGLDTEAFF.

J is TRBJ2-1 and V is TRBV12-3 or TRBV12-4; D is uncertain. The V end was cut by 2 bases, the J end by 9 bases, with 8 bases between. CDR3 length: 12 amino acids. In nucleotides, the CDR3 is TGTGCCAGCAGTTTAATGGTTAGTGAGCAGTTCTTC. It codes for CASSLMVSEQFF.

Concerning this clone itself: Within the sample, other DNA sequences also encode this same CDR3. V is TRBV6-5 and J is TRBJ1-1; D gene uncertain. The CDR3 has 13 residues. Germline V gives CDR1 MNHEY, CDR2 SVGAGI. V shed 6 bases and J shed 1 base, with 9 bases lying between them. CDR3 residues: CASSLGRNTEAFF. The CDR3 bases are TGTGCCAGCAGCCTCGGGAGGAACACTGAAGCTTTCTTT.

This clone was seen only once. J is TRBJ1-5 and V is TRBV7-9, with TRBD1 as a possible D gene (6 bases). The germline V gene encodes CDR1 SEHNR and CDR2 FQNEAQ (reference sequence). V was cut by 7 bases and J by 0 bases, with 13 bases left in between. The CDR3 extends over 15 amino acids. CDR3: CASTPGQNSNQPQHF. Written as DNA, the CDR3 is TGTGCCAGCACCCCGGGACAAAATAGCAATCAGCCCCAGCATTTT. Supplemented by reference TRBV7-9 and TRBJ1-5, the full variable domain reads DTGVSQNPRHKITKRGQNVTFRCDPISEHNRLYWYRQTLGQGPEFLTYFQNEAQLEKSRLLSDRFSAERPKGSFSTLEIQRTEQGDSAMYLCASTPGQNSNQPQHFGDGTRLSIL.

The DNA of the CDR3 is TGTGCCTGGAGTGTACCCGGGGCCCCAGATACGCAGTATTTT. Protein product: CAWSVPGAPDTQYF. The chain carries TRBV30 and TRBJ2-3; D may correspond to TRBD1 or TRBD2 (5 bases each). From germline, CDR1 is GTSNPN and CDR2 SVGIG (reference sequence). The CDR3 consists of 14 residues. V lost 0 bases and J lost 4, with 11 bases in between.

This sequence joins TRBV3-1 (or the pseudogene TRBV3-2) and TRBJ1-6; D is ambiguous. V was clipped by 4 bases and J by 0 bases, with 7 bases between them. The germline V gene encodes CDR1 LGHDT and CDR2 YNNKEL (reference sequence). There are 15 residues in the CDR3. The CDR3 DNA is TGTGCCAGCAGCCCCGACTGCTCCTATAATTCACCCCTCCACTTT. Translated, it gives CASSPDCSYNSPLHF.

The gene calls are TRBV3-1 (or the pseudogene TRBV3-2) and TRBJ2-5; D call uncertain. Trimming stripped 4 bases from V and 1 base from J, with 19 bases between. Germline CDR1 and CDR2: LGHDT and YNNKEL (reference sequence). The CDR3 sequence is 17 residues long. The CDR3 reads CASSLLFASRAQETQYF. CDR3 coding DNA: TGTGCCAGCAGCCTTTTGTTTGCTAGTAGGGCCCAAGAGACCCAGTACTTC.

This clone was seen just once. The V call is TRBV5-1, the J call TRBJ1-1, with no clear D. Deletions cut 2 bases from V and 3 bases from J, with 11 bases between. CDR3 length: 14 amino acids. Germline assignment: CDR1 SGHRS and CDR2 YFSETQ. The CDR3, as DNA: TGCGCCAGCAGCTTCGGCAGTAGTGACACTGAAGCTTTCTTT. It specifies CASSFGSSDTEAFF.

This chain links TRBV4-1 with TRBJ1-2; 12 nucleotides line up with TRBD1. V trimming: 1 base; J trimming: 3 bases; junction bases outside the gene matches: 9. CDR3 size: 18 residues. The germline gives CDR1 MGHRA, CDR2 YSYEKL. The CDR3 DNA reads TGCGCCAGCAGCCAAGTCGGGGACAGGGGGCGAAGAGACTATGGCTACACCTTC. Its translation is CASSQVGDRGRRDYGYTF.

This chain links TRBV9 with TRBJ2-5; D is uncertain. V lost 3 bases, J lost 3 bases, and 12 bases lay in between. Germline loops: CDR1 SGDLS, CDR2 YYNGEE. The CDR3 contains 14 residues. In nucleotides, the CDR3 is TGTGCCAGCAGCGCCACAGTGGGTAAAGAGACCCAGTACTTC. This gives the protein CASSATVGKETQYF.

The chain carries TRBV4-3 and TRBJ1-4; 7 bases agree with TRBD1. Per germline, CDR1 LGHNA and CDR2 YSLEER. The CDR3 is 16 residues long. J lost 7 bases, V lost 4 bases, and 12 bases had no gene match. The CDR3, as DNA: TGCGCCAGCAGCCTCCCCCGGGGACAGCGACCTGAAAAACTGTTTTTT. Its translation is CASSLPRGQRPEKLFF.

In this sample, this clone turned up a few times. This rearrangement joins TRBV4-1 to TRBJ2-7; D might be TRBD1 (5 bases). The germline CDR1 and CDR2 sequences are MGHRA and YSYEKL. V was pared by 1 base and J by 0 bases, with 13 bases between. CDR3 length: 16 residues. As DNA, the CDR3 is TGCGCCAGCAGCCAAGGTGTCAGGGCCCTCTCCTACGAGCAGTACTTC. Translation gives CASSQGVRALSYEQYF.

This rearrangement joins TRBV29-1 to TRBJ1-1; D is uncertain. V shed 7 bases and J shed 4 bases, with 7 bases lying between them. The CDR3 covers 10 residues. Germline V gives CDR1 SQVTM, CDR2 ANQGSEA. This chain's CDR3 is CSATATEAFF. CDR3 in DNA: TGCAGCGCCACGGCCACTGAAGCTTTCTTT.

This CDR3 reads CASSAEKEYNEQFF. CDR3 coding DNA: TGCGCCAGCAGTGCTGAGAAGGAATACAATGAGCAGTTCTTC. V is TRBV10-1 and J is TRBJ2-1; D gene unclear. Germline V lookup: CDR1 WNHNN, CDR2 SYGVQD (reference sequence). V was cut by 4 bases and J by 4 bases, with 11 bases left in between. CDR3 length equals 14 residues.

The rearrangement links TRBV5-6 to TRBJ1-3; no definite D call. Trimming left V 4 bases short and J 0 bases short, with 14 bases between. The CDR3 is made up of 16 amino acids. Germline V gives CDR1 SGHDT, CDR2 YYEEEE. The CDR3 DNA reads TGTGCCAGCAGCGCAACGGACGTAAGCTCTGGAAACACCATATATTTT. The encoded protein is CASSATDVSSGNTIYF.

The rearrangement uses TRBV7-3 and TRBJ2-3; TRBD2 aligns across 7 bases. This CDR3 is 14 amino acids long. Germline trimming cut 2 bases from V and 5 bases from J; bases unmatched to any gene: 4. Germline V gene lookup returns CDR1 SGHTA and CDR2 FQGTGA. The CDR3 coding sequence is TGTGCCAGCAGCTTAGGGAGGGGTTTAGATACGCAGTATTTT. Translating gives CASSLGRGLDTQYF.

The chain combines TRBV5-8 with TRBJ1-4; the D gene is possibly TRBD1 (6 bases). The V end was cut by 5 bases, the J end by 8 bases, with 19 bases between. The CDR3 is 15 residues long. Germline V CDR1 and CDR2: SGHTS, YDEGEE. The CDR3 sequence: CASSQGSRGQEKLFF. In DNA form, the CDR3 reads TGTGCCAGCAGTCAGGGGTCACGGGGTCAAGAAAAACTGTTTTTT.

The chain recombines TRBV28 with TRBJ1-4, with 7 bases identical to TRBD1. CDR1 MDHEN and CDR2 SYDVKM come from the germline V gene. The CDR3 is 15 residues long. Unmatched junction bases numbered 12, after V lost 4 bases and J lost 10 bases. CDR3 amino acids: CASSSPGQMMGKLFF. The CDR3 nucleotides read TGTGCCAGCAGTTCCCCGGGACAGATGATGGGAAAACTGTTTTTT.

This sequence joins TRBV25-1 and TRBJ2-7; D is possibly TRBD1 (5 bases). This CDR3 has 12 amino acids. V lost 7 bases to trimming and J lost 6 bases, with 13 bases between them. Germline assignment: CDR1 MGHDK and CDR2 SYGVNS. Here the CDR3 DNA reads TGTGCCAGCAATAAAGGGGTGGGCGAGCAGTACTTC. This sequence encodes CASNKGVGEQYF.

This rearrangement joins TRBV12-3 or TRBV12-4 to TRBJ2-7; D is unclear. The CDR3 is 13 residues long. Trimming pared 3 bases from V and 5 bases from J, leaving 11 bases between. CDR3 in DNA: TGTGCCAGCAGTTTCAGCAAGGAGCACGAGCAGTACTTC. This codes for CASSFSKEHEQYF.

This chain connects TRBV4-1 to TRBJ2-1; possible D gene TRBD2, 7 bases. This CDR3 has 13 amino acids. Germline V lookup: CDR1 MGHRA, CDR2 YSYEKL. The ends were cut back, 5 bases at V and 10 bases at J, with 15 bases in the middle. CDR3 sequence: CASSEAGGLEQFF. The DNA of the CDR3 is TGCGCCAGCAGCGAAGCCGGGGGGCTCGAGCAGTTCTTC.

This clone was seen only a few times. The CDR3 region has the DNA TGTGCCAGCAGGCCGAGCTCCTATAATTCACCCCTCCACTTT. It codes for CASRPSSYNSPLHF. The rearrangement joins TRBV2 to TRBJ1-6; D unclear. V lost 6 bases to trimming and J lost 0 bases, with 6 bases between them. This CDR3 contains 14 residues. CDR1 is SNHLY, CDR2 FYNNEI, per germline.

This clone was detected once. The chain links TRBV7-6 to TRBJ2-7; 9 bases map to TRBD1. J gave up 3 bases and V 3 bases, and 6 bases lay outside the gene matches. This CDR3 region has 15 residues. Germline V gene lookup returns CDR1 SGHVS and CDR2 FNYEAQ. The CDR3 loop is CASSLTGTGNYEQYF. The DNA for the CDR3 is TGTGCCAGCAGCTTGACCGGGACAGGGAACTACGAGCAGTACTTC. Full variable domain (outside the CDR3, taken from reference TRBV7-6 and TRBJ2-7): GAGVSQSPRYKVTKRGQDVALRCDPISGHVSLYWYRQALGQGPEFLTYFNYEAQQDKSGLPNDRFSAERPEGSISTLTIQRTEQRDSAMYRCASSLTGTGNYEQYFGPGTRLTVT.

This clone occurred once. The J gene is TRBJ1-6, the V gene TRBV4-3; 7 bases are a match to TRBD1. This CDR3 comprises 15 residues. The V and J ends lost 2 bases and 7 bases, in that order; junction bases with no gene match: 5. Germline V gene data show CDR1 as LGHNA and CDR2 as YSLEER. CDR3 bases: TGCGCCAGCAGCCAACACGACAGGGAAAATTCACCCCTCCACTTT. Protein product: CASSQHDRENSPLHF.

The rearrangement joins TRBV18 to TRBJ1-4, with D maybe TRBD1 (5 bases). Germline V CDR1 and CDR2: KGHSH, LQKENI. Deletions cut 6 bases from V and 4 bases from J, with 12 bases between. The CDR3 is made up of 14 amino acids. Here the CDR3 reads CASSAGTVNEKLFF. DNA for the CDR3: TGTGCCAGCTCGGCCGGGACGGTTAATGAAAAACTGTTTTTT.

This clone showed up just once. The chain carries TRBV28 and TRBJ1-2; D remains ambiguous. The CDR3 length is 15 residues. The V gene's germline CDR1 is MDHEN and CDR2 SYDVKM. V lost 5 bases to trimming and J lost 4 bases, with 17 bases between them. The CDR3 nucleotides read TGTGCCAGCAGTCAACCGCGTGCCCGCCTCTATGGCTACACCTTC. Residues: CASSQPRARLYGYTF.

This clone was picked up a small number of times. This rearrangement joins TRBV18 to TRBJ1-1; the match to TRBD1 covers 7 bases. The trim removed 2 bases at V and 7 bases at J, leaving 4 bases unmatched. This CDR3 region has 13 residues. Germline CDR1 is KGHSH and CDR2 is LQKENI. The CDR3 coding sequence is TGTGCCAGCTCACCATACTACAGGGGTGAAGCTTTCTTT. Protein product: CASSPYYRGEAFF.